These T cell receptor beta chains were read from a single sample in a study of shared clonotypes between healthy human individuals. Repertoires were generated with immunoSEQ multiplex PCR, while TCRdb's copy carries only in-frame clones and drops some. The repertoire holds 2 million to 3 million clones, 90% to 95% seen once, with approximately 0.37% in the top ten. The sample consisted of naive CD4+ T cells from PBMCs. Receptors were obtained from a man aged 18 to 29 in good health. Some clones in this sample may be carry-over from other donors' samples. CDR3s include the opening cysteine and the closing phenylalanine or tryptophan. The order of the fields is J gene, clone size, D gene, V gene, CDR3 DNA, CDR3 protein. D genes are given only for firm matches. Only some rows state a clone size, as once, few, many or a class for expanded clones.

TRBJ1-1 | . | . | TRBV4-1 | TGCGCCAGCAGCCAAGTGGGCCTCGGATACGACACTGAAGCTTTCTTT | CASSQVGLGYDTEAFF
TRBJ2-5 | . | TRBD2 | TRBV30 | TGTGCCTGGAGTTTCCTACAAGGTGGGGGGGCCCAGTACTTC | CAWSFLQGGGAQYF
TRBJ2-7 | . | TRBD2 | TRBV5-4 | TGTGCCAGCAGCTTTTTGGGACTAGCGGGAGGAGGCTCCTACGAGCAGTACTTC | CASSFLGLAGGGSYEQYF
TRBJ2-1 | . | TRBD2 | TRBV11-3 | TGTGCCAGCAGCCTCCTAGCGGGAGGCCGGGGCAATGAGCAGTTCTTC | CASSLLAGGRGNEQFF
TRBJ1-6 | . | . | TRBV5-1 | TGCGCCAGCAGCTTGGAGGGCGCTTACGATTCACCCCTCCACTTT | CASSLEGAYDSPLHF
TRBJ1-5 | . | TRBD1 | TRBV15 | TGTGCCACCAGCAGGGTGGACAGGGGCCTCATCCTGTATAGCAATCAGCCCCAGCATTTT | CATSRVDRGLILYSNQPQHF
TRBJ1-1 | . | . | TRBV15 | TGTGCCACCAGCAGAGATCCGGGTCGGAACACTGAAGCTTTCTTT | CATSRDPGRNTEAFF
TRBJ2-2 | once | TRBD2 | TRBV5-1 | TGCGCCAGCAGCCCCGGGACTAGCGGGAACACCGGGGAGCTGTTTTTT | CASSPGTSGNTGELFF
TRBJ2-7 | . | TRBD1 | TRBV28 | TGTGCCAGCAGTTCCCGGACAGGAAACTACGAGCAGTACTTC | CASSSRTGNYEQYF
TRBJ2-1 | . | . | TRBV2 | TGTGCCAGCAGTGGGACAGCGGACAATGAGCAGTTCTTC | CASSGTADNEQFF
TRBJ2-3 | . | TRBD2 | TRBV5-5 | TGTGCCAGCAGCTCCACTAGCGGGAGGACAGATACGCAGTATTTT | CASSSTSGRTDTQYF
TRBJ1-2 | . | TRBD1 | TRBV6-5 | TGTGCCAGCAGTTACTCTAGGACAGGGGGCTTCTACTACACCTTC | CASSYSRTGGFYYTF
TRBJ2-7 | . | TRBD2 | TRBV19 | TGTGCCAGTAGTATAAGCGGGAAGCCCTCCTACGAGCAGTACTTC | CASSISGKPSYEQYF
TRBJ2-3 | . | . | TRBV5-1 | TGCGCCAGCAGCTCCGAGGGACAAGATACGCAGTATTTT | CASSSEGQDTQYF
TRBJ2-1 | once | . | TRBV7-2 | TGTGCCAGCAGCCTACAGCTACGCAACTACAATGAGCAGTTCTTC | CASSLQLRNYNEQFF
TRBJ1-5 | few | . | TRBV30 | TGTGCCTGGAGTAGGGGCAGAAATAGCAATCAGCCCCAGCATTTT | CAWSRGRNSNQPQHF
TRBJ1-5 | . | TRBD1 | TRBV28 | TGTGCCAGCACCACAAAACTGCCGAGACAGGGAGGTCATTGGAATCAGCCCCAGCATTTT | CASTTKLPRQGGHWNQPQHF
TRBJ2-6 | . | . | TRBV9 | TGTGCCAGCACCCGAGGAGGAGGGACCGACCACTTCGGGGCCAACGTCCTGACTTTC | CASTRGGGTDHFGANVLTF
TRBJ1-3 | . | . | TRBV5-1 | TGCGCCAGCAGCTCGGACAGCTCTGGAAACACCATATATTTT | CASSSDSSGNTIYF
TRBJ2-7 | . | TRBD2 | TRBV6-6 | TGTGCCAGCAGTACTTCCTCTGGGGGGGAGGCCTACGAGCAGTACTTC | CASSTSSGGEAYEQYF
TRBJ1-5 | . | . | TRBV12-2 | TGTGCAAGTCGCCCATGGACACCTCAGAGCAATCAGCCCCAGCATTTT | CASRPWTPQSNQPQHF
TRBJ1-1 | . | . | TRBV30 | TGTGCCTGGAGTGTATTGAACACTGAAGCTTTCTTT | CAWSVLNTEAFF
TRBJ2-3 | . | . | TRBV14 | TGTGCCAGCAGCCAGGTGGTCCTGGGATTCACAGATACGCAGTATTTT | CASSQVVLGFTDTQYF
TRBJ2-7 | once | . | TRBV5-1 | TGCGCCAGCAGCCAGATAAGCTCCTACGAGCAGTACTTC | CASSQISSYEQYF
TRBJ1-1 | . | . | TRBV28 | TGTGCCAATAGAGGACCGTCGAACACTGAAGCTTTCTTT | CANRGPSNTEAFF
TRBJ2-7 | . | TRBD1 | TRBV7-2 | TGTGCCAGCAGCCCCGGGACAGGGTTCGAGCAGTACTTC | CASSPGTGFEQYF
TRBJ2-1 | . | TRBD2 | TRBV2 | TGTGCCAGCAGTGGCGGACTAGCGGATATCAATGAGCAGTTCTTC | CASSGGLADINEQFF
TRBJ2-3 | . | TRBD1 | TRBV5-1 | TGCGCCAGCAGCCTCGATACAGGGGCCTCCGATACGCAGTATTTT | CASSLDTGASDTQYF
TRBJ1-1 | . | . | TRBV5-4 | TGTGCCAGCAGCTTCAGGGGCGGGAACACTGAAGCTTTCTTT | CASSFRGGNTEAFF
TRBJ2-7 | . | . | TRBV6-5 | TGTGCCAGCAGTACCCAAGGCTACGAGCAGTACTTC | CASSTQGYEQYF
TRBJ1-2 | . | TRBD1 | TRBV30 | TGTGCCTCAAGCAGGGGGTTTGGAGGCTACACCTTC | CASSRGFGGYTF
TRBJ1-5 | . | . | TRBV28 | TGTGCCAGCAGTTTTGGGGGTGAGGGCAATCAGCCCCAGCATTTT | CASSFGGEGNQPQHF
TRBJ1-2 | . | TRBD1 | TRBV27 | TGTGCCAGCAGTTCCCCCGGGACAGGGAGCTATGGCTACACCTTC | CASSSPGTGSYGYTF
TRBJ2-1 | . | . | TRBV7-3 | TGTGCCAGCAGCTCAGGACTTCTGACCTACAATGAGCAGTTCTTC | CASSSGLLTYNEQFF
TRBJ2-1 | . | . | TRBV30 | TGTGCCTGGGCAAGGGACGTCCAACTTAATGAGCAGTTCTTC | CAWARDVQLNEQFF
TRBJ2-3 | . | TRBD2 | TRBV29-1 | TGCAGCGTGGGGGGGACTAGCGGGAGGGTGAAATCCACAGATACGCAGTATTTT | CSVGGTSGRVKSTDTQYF
TRBJ1-3 | . | TRBD1 | TRBV11-2 | TGTGCCAGCAGGGGGACAGGGGACGTTGCTGGAAACACCATATATTTT | CASRGTGDVAGNTIYF
TRBJ2-1 | . | TRBD2 | TRBV7-2 | TGTGCCAGCAGCTTGGCCCTACTAGCGGGAGGGCCGTGGAATGAGCAGTTCTTC | CASSLALLAGGPWNEQFF
TRBJ1-1 | . | . | TRBV5-1 | TGCGCCAGCAGCTTATTGGTTCGGCGGAGCACTGAAGCTTTCTTT | CASSLLVRRSTEAFF
TRBJ1-1 | . | . | TRBV18 | TGTGCCAGCTCCGCCTGGGTTGGGCAGGGAGACACTGAAGCTTTCTTT | CASSAWVGQGDTEAFF
TRBJ2-1 | . | TRBD2 | TRBV11-1 | TGTGCCAGCAGCCCCCCTGGGACTAGCGGGTACAATGAGCAGTTCTTC | CASSPPGTSGYNEQFF
TRBJ1-3 | . | . | TRBV5-8 | TGTGCCAGCAGCTTCTCTGGAAACACCATATATTTT | CASSFSGNTIYF
TRBJ2-2 | . | . | TRBV2 | TGTGCCAGCAGTGGGACGACGAGGGGCACCGGGGAGCTGTTTTTT | CASSGTTRGTGELFF
TRBJ1-4 | . | TRBD1 | TRBV28 | TGTGCCAGCAGCAGCATCAGAAGACAGGGGGCGGCGGGTGAAAAACTGTTTTTT | CASSSIRRQGAAGEKLFF
TRBJ2-1 | . | TRBD1 | TRBV29-1 | TGCAGCCTGACACAGGGGTTCAATGAGCAGTTCTTC | CSLTQGFNEQFF
TRBJ1-2 | . | . | TRBV5-1 | TGCGCCAGCAGCTTGGATGGGGGGCCTACCCGAGACTACACCTTC | CASSLDGGPTRDYTF
TRBJ2-2 | . | . | TRBV10-1 | TGCGCCAGCAGTGAAACTTACGCCTCGAACACCGGGGAGCTGTTTTTT | CASSETYASNTGELFF
TRBJ2-2 | . | TRBD1 | TRBV10-1 | TGCGCCAGCAGTGAGGGAGGACAGGGGTCCCGAACCGGGGAGCTGTTTTTT | CASSEGGQGSRTGELFF
TRBJ1-2 | . | . | TRBV6-1 | TGTGCCAGCAGTGCTACGAGGGACTATGGCTACACCTTC | CASSATRDYGYTF
TRBJ2-1 | . | TRBD1 | TRBV11-3 | TGTGCCAGCAGCTTGGGACAGTTAGACAATGAGCAGTTCTTC | CASSLGQLDNEQFF
TRBJ2-7 | . | . | TRBV28 | TGTGCCAGCAGTTTAGCGAGTCGGGAACAGTACTTC | CASSLASREQYF
TRBJ1-5 | . | TRBD1 | TRBV6-1 | TGTGCCAGCAGTGAATTTAACAGGGGGCTTGCCATATATAGCAATCAGCCCCAGCATTTT | CASSEFNRGLAIYSNQPQHF
TRBJ1-2 | . | . | TRBV28 | TGTGCCAGCAGTTTTAGCTCAAGGGGGGACCGGACCCCCTACACCTTC | CASSFSSRGDRTPYTF
TRBJ2-7 | . | . | TRBV7-2 | TGTGCCAGCAGCGCGGGACAGTCACTCATTTGGGAGCAGTACTTC | CASSAGQSLIWEQYF
TRBJ2-1 | . | TRBD2 | TRBV5-1 | TGCGCCAGCAGCGAGTTGGCGGGACTAGTATCGGATGAGCAGTTCTTC | CASSELAGLVSDEQFF